The 29 T cell receptor beta chains in this list originate from one sample, sequenced in a study of control samples from healthy donors and cancer patients. The data were produced by immunoSEQ multiplex PCR, yet TCRdb's version contains in-frame clones alone and is incomplete. The table has 150,000 to 200,000 clones, about 92% seen once; the top ten hold around 1.5%. The sequencing sample was made of blood. The receptors come from a man aged 25 to 45 in good health.

This clone was observed once. The chain is built from TRBV27 and TRBJ1-5, with a possible D match to TRBD1 (5 bases). The CDR3 spans 13 residues. Germline V gene sequence: CDR1 MNHEY, CDR2 SMNVEV (reference sequence). With 5 bases removed from V and 4 bases from J, the gap between germline ends came to 9 bases. The CDR3 DNA sequence: TGTGCCAGCAGTGGGGCAGGGAATCAGCCCCAGCATTTT. Encoded protein: CASSGAGNQPQHF.

The V gene is TRBV7-6, the J gene TRBJ2-6; 7 positions match TRBD1. Trimming at V came to 5 bases and at J to 2 bases, leaving 9 bases not matched to a gene. Germline values: CDR1 SGHVS, CDR2 FNYEAQ. CDR3 length: 17 residues. The CDR3 DNA reads as TGTGCCAGCAGCCTAGGGGGCGCGAGAACTGGGGCCAACGTCCTGACTTTC. The encoded protein is CASSLGGARTGANVLTF.

As to this clone: The sample contains more than one DNA sequence encoding this CDR3. J is TRBJ2-7 and V is TRBV6-1; D call uncertain. Germline V gene lookup returns CDR1 MNHNS and CDR2 SASEGT. Trimming removed 3 bases at V and 4 bases at J, with 4 bases between. There are 11 residues in the CDR3. CDR3 protein: CASSDSYEQYF. The DNA of the CDR3 is TGTGCCAGCAGTGATAGTTACGAGCAGTACTTC.

The J gene is TRBJ2-7, the V gene TRBV12-3 or TRBV12-4; D perhaps matches TRBD1 (5 bases). Trimming took off 0 bases at V and 5 bases at J, with 8 bases between the two ends. The CDR3 consists of 13 residues. The CDR3 spells CASSLASRDEQYF. CDR3 bases: TGTGCCAGCAGTTTAGCGTCCAGGGACGAGCAGTACTTC.

V is TRBV13 and J is TRBJ2-3, with 8 bases aligning to TRBD2. CDR1 and CDR2 from the germline V gene are PRHDT and FYEKMQ (reference sequence). The V segment lost 5 bases and the J segment 4 bases; nucleotides outside the gene matches: 17. There are 18 residues in the CDR3. The CDR3 bases are TGTGCCAGCAGCACCCCAGCGGAGCAGCGGGAGTCTCCAGATACGCAGTATTTT. Translated, it gives CASSTPAEQRESPDTQYF.

A remark on this clone: Other DNA sequences in this sample translate to the same CDR3. V gene TRBV5-1 combines with J gene TRBJ1-2, with 10 bases lining up with TRBD1. The CDR3 contains 14 residues. With V trimmed by 3 bases and J by 3 bases, 2 bases remained unmatched. Per germline, CDR1 SGHRS and CDR2 YFSETQ. In nucleotides, the CDR3 is TGCGCCAGCAGCTCCGGGACAGGGGACTATGGCTACACCTTC. Protein product: CASSSGTGDYGYTF.

V is TRBV12-3 or TRBV12-4 and J is TRBJ1-2; D is unclear. The CDR3 sequence is 12 residues long. Trimming removed 5 bases from V and 6 bases from J, with 10 bases in between. CDR3 sequence: CASSPPRDGYTF. CDR3 DNA sequence: TGTGCCAGCAGTCCCCCGCGGGATGGCTACACCTTC.

This chain connects TRBV10-1 to TRBJ2-5; D is ambiguous. Looked up from germline, CDR1 is WNHNN and CDR2 is SYGVQD (reference sequence). The CDR3 length is 13 residues. Trimming took off 2 bases at V and 2 bases at J, with 6 bases between the two ends. CDR3: CASSEGVQETQYF. CDR3 DNA sequence: TGCGCCAGCAGTGAGGGGGTTCAAGAGACCCAGTACTTC.

The chain couples TRBV27 to TRBJ1-1; D is possibly TRBD1 (5 bases). Germline assignment: CDR1 MNHEY and CDR2 SMNVEV (reference sequence). Between the trimmed V and J ends, which lost 3 bases and 1 base, there was a span of 24 bases. The CDR3 consists of 19 residues. This chain's CDR3 is CASSLKGLLKGPGNTEAFF. In DNA, the CDR3 is TGTGCCAGCAGTTTGAAAGGCTTGTTGAAGGGACCGGGGAACACTGAAGCTTTCTTT.

The chain uses TRBV28 and TRBJ2-1; TRBD2 matches 10 bases. V lost 3 bases and J lost 5; bases outside the gene matches: 7. Looked up from germline, CDR1 is MDHEN and CDR2 is SYDVKM. The CDR3 consists of 16 residues. The CDR3 coding sequence is TGTGCCAGCAGTTTCACCGGACTAGCGGTGAACAATGAGCAGTTCTTC. Protein product: CASSFTGLAVNNEQFF. The whole variable domain, filled in from reference TRBV28 and TRBJ2-1, reads DVKVTQSSRYLVKRTGEKVFLECVQDMDHENMFWYRQDPGLGLRLIYFSYDVKMKEKGDIPEGYSVSREKKERFSLILESASTNQTSMYLCASSFTGLAVNNEQFFGPGTRLTVL.

The chain links TRBV11-2 to TRBJ2-7, with D maybe TRBD2 (6 bases). CDR3 length equals 14 residues. The ends were cut back, 1 base at V and 3 bases at J, with 10 bases in the middle. CDR1 is SGHAT, CDR2 FQNNGV, per germline. CDR3 residues: CASSLAGAYYEQYF. CDR3 in DNA: TGTGCCAGCAGCTTAGCGGGAGCTTACTACGAGCAGTACTTC.

V gene TRBV18 combines with J gene TRBJ1-2; D is ambiguous. The CDR3 consists of 13 residues. Trimming pared 3 bases from V and 8 bases from J, leaving 13 bases between. Germline V gene sequence: CDR1 KGHSH, CDR2 LQKENI. CDR3 DNA: TGTGCCAGCTCACCTCGGTTGGGGTGGGGCTACACCTTC. It translates to CASSPRLGWGYTF. The entire variable domain, with the rest obtained from reference TRBV18 and TRBJ1-2, is as follows: NAGVMQNPRHLVRRRGQEARLRCSPMKGHSHVYWYRQLPEEGLKFMVYLQKENIIDESGMPKERFSAEFPKEGPSILRIQQVVRGDSAAYFCASSPRLGWGYTFGSGTRLTVV.

This rearrangement joins TRBV2 to TRBJ1-1, with D unresolved. Germline-derived CDR1 and CDR2 are SNHLY and FYNNEI. The CDR3 runs 14 residues. V was clipped by 5 bases and J by 1 base, with 11 bases between them. CDR3 in amino acids: CASSPRTGNTEAFF. CDR3 DNA sequence: TGTGCCAGCAGTCCCCGGACGGGGAACACTGAAGCTTTCTTT. The full variable domain, with the rest looked up from reference TRBV2 and TRBJ1-1, is EPEVTQTPSHQVTQMGQEVILRCVPISNHLYFYWYRQILGQKVEFLVSFYNNEISEKSEIFDDQFSVERPDGSNFTLKIRSTKLEDSAMYFCASSPRTGNTEAFFGQGTRLTVV.

The sample holds a few counts of this clone. The chain carries TRBV5-6 and TRBJ1-6; the D is unclear. Per germline, CDR1 SGHDT and CDR2 YYEEEE. The CDR3 loop spans 14 amino acids. Deletions cut 0 bases from V and 7 bases from J, with 8 bases between. The chain's CDR3 is CASSLGGRNSPLHF. The CDR3 DNA sequence: TGTGCCAGCAGCTTGGGAGGGCGCAATTCACCCCTCCACTTT.

This clone appeared a single time. The V gene is TRBV3-1 (or the pseudogene TRBV3-2), the J gene TRBJ1-1, with 10 bases fitting TRBD1. This CDR3 region has 15 residues. Trimming took 5 bases from V and 6 from J; bases not matched to a gene: 9. CDR1 and CDR2 (germline): LGHDT, YNNKEL (reference sequence). This CDR3 reads CASSGRDRGGAEAFF. The CDR3 DNA sequence: TGTGCCAGCAGCGGCCGGGACAGGGGAGGCGCTGAAGCTTTCTTT.

The gene calls are TRBV21-1 and TRBJ1-5; the listed D gene, TRBD1, was not tested against the DNA. TRBV21-1 is a pseudogene. There are 15 residues in the CDR3. CDR3 sequence reads: CASSNSGGGFQPQHF. As DNA, the CDR3 is TGTGCCAGCAGCAATTCAGGGGGCGGTTTTCAGCCCCAGCATTTT.

The V call is TRBV5-1, the J call TRBJ1-2; D not resolved. The CDR3 has 14 amino acids. The germline V gene has CDR1 SGHRS and CDR2 YFSETQ. V lost 0 bases and J lost 7, with 13 bases in between. The CDR3 nucleotides read TGCGCCAGCAGCTTGGATGGGGATTTCGGTGGCTACACCTTC. It specifies CASSLDGDFGGYTF.

This clone was counted a single time. V is TRBV7-8 and J is TRBJ2-7, with D possibly matching TRBD1 (5 bases). This CDR3 has 13 residues. V gave up 3 bases and J gave up 2 bases, with 8 bases separating them. From germline, CDR1 is SGHVS and CDR2 FQNEAQ. The CDR3 reads CASSLTETYEQYF. CDR3 coding DNA: TGTGCCAGCAGCTTGACAGAGACCTACGAGCAGTACTTC.

J is TRBJ1-6 and V is TRBV6-5, with a possible D match to TRBD1 (6 bases). This CDR3 spans 15 amino acids. Germline CDR1 MNHEY, CDR2 SVGAGI. The V end lost 10 bases, the J end lost 7 bases, and 20 bases lay between the germline ends. This CDR3 is CATASGGLGNSPLHF. In DNA form, the CDR3 reads TGTGCCACCGCGAGTGGGGGGCTTGGAAATTCACCCCTCCACTTT.

V is TRBV10-3 and J is TRBJ1-2, with no clear D. Germline V CDR1 and CDR2: ENHRY, SYGVKD. This CDR3 comprises 13 residues. Trimming cost V 3 bases and J 4 bases, with 9 bases left between them. DNA of the CDR3: TGTGCCATCAGTGAAGGTCTTAGCTATGGCTACACCTTC. Translated, it gives CAISEGLSYGYTF.

This rearrangement joins TRBV7-9 to TRBJ1-4; 7 bases map to TRBD1. The ends lost 5 bases at V and 3 bases at J; junction bases unmatched: 6. The CDR3 is made up of 15 amino acids. Germline V gives CDR1 SEHNR, CDR2 FQNEAQ (reference sequence). CDR3 DNA sequence: TGTGCCAGCAGCCGACAGGGCATGTCTAATGAAAAACTGTTTTTT. It specifies CASSRQGMSNEKLFF.

The rearrangement uses TRBV5-4 and TRBJ2-3, with D unresolved. Trimming pared 4 bases from V and 2 bases from J, leaving 17 bases between. The germline V gene encodes CDR1 SGHNT and CDR2 YYREEE (reference sequence). The CDR3 spans 16 residues. The CDR3 nucleotides are TGTGCCAGCAGCCCCTACCGGAACCGACACACAGATACGCAGTATTTT. Translation gives CASSPYRNRHTDTQYF. The entire variable domain, with the rest obtained from reference TRBV5-4 and TRBJ2-3, is as follows: ETGVTQSPTHLIKTRGQQVTLRCSSQSGHNTVSWYQQALGQGPQFIFQYYREEENGRGNFPPRFSGLQFPNYSSELNVNALELDDSALYLCASSPYRNRHTDTQYFGPGTRLTVL.

The chain carries TRBV19 and TRBJ2-7; 10 bases agree with TRBD2. J lost 0 bases, V lost 3 bases, and 5 bases had no gene match. The CDR3 spans 16 residues. CDR1 is LNHDA, CDR2 SQIVND, per germline (reference sequence). CDR3 amino acids: CASSIDGTSASYEQYF. DNA of the CDR3: TGTGCCAGTAGTATCGACGGGACTAGCGCCTCCTACGAGCAGTACTTC.

The J gene is TRBJ2-1, the V gene TRBV12-3 or TRBV12-4; D uncertain. Trimming stripped 1 base from V and 9 bases from J, with 7 bases between. The CDR3 is 12 residues long. For the CDR3, the DNA is TGTGCCAGCAGTTTAGATACGGTTGAGCAGTTCTTC. As protein: CASSLDTVEQFF.

The chain links TRBV7-2 to TRBJ2-1; TRBD2 might be the D (6 bases). This CDR3 has 15 amino acids. Germline V gene data show CDR1 as SGHTA and CDR2 as FQGNSA. V lost 3 bases to trimming and J lost 7 bases, with 16 bases between them. The CDR3 here is CASSFDDRGRNEQFF. In nucleotides, the CDR3 is TGTGCCAGCAGCTTTGATGACCGGGGGAGGAATGAGCAGTTCTTC.

This rearrangement joins TRBV11-2 to TRBJ2-1, with D possibly being TRBD2 (6 bases). The V end was cut by 1 base, the J end by 6 bases, with 10 bases between. The CDR3 spans 14 residues. CDR1 is SGHAT and CDR2 is FQNNGV in the germline V gene. The CDR3 is CASSLARTINEQFF. The CDR3, as DNA: TGTGCCAGCAGCTTAGCTAGGACTATCAATGAGCAGTTCTTC.

V is TRBV19 and J is TRBJ1-5; D is perhaps TRBD1 (6 bases). This CDR3 contains 15 residues. V was shortened by 6 bases and J by 2 bases, with 14 bases between the two germline ends. Germline V gene data show CDR1 as LNHDA and CDR2 as SQIVND (reference sequence). The CDR3 loop reads CASRNREGGNQPQHF. The DNA for the CDR3 is TGTGCCAGTAGAAACAGGGAGGGCGGCAATCAGCCCCAGCATTTT.

V is TRBV7-3 and J is TRBJ1-3; no clear D. Trimming removed 2 bases at V and 0 bases at J, with 2 bases between. Germline V lookup: CDR1 SGHTA, CDR2 FQGTGA. CDR3 length: 13 residues. CDR3 loop: CASSLASGNTIYF. CDR3 coding DNA: TGTGCCAGCAGCTTAGCCTCTGGAAACACCATATATTTT.

This clone was picked up a small number of times. This chain uses TRBV5-1 with TRBJ2-7; 9 bases fit TRBD1. This CDR3 spans 14 amino acids. The trim removed 3 bases at V and 2 bases at J, leaving 3 bases unmatched. Germline V gives CDR1 SGHRS, CDR2 YFSETQ. In DNA, the CDR3 is TGCGCCAGCAGCTGGGGACAGGGAACCTACGAGCAGTACTTC. It encodes CASSWGQGTYEQYF. Full variable domain (remainder filled in from reference TRBV5-1 and TRBJ2-7): KAGVTQTPRYLIKTRGQQVTLSCSPISGHRSVSWYQQTPGQGLQFLFEYFSETQRNKGNFPGRFSGRQFSNSRSEMNVSTLELGDSALYLCASSWGQGTYEQYFGPGTRLTVT.